One and the same sample provided the 27 T cell receptor beta chains below, sequenced in a study of cytomegalovirus exposure and HLA in healthy donors. Researchers ran the PCR with 60 Vbeta and 13 Jbeta primers. Profiling relied on immunoSEQ multiplex PCR, and the TCRdb table lists in-frame clones only, not all of them. The table shows about 64,000 clones, with approximately 60% occurring only once. Sequences were obtained from PBMCs. The receptors were gathered from a woman aged 45-65 years in good health and CMV-seronegative.

This clone was seen just once. The chain combines TRBV5-1 with TRBJ1-1; the match to TRBD1 covers 8 bases. Trimming took 3 bases from V and 7 from J; bases not matched to a gene: 2. The CDR3 spans 12 residues. Germline CDR1 reads SGHRS; CDR2 reads YFSETQ. Here the CDR3 reads CASSYGQGEAFF. In DNA form, the CDR3 reads TGCGCCAGCAGCTACGGACAGGGTGAAGCTTTCTTT.

The J gene is TRBJ2-7, the V gene TRBV27; D gene ambiguous. The germline CDR1 and CDR2 sequences are MNHEY and SMNVEV (reference sequence). CDR3 length equals 12 residues. Trimming shortened V by 6 bases and J by 2 bases, and 8 bases separated the two germline ends. The CDR3 region is CASRGRAYEQYF. CDR3 coding DNA: TGTGCCAGCAGGGGCAGAGCCTACGAGCAGTACTTC.

This clone was recorded a few times. In nucleotides, the CDR3 is TGTGCCAGCAGCCCGACTCCGGACAGGACCTACGAGCAGTACTTC. This encodes CASSPTPDRTYEQYF. The rearrangement uses TRBV7-3 and TRBJ2-7, with 7 bases matching TRBD1. CDR3 length: 15 residues. CDR1 and CDR2 from the germline V gene are SGHTA and FQGTGA. Trimming took 5 bases from V and 2 from J; bases not matched to a gene: 9.

V and J are TRBV4-3 and TRBJ2-5; D possibly corresponds to TRBD2 (5 bases). Trimming left V 1 base short and J 4 bases short, with 10 bases between. CDR1 and CDR2 from the germline V gene are LGHNA and YSLEER. The CDR3 covers 14 residues. CDR3 coding DNA: TGCGCCAGCAGCCAAGGGGGAGCCAGAGAGACCCAGTACTTC. This translates into CASSQGGARETQYF.

V is TRBV19 and J is TRBJ1-5; 7 bases agree with TRBD1. Unmatched junction bases numbered 5, after V lost 6 bases and J lost 3 bases. Per the germline V gene, CDR1 is LNHDA and CDR2 is SQIVND (reference sequence). The CDR3 is made up of 14 amino acids. CDR3 DNA sequence: TGTGCCAGTAGGCCTGACAGGGACAATCAGCCCCAGCATTTT. Encoded protein: CASRPDRDNQPQHF.

This sequence joins TRBV7-2 and TRBJ2-2; D gene ambiguous. This CDR3 has 13 residues. Germline CDR1 SGHTA, CDR2 FQGNSA. Between the trimmed V and J ends, which lost 2 bases and 4 bases, there was a span of 5 bases. CDR3 sequence: CASSLLSTGELFF. CDR3 nucleotide sequence: TGTGCCAGCAGCTTACTATCCACCGGGGAGCTGTTTTTT.

J is TRBJ2-7 and V is TRBV19, with 10 bases that match TRBD1. This CDR3 is 15 amino acids long. J was trimmed by 3 bases and V by 1 base; bases with no gene match: 3. The germline V gene encodes CDR1 LNHDA and CDR2 SQIVND (reference sequence). The CDR3 DNA is TGTGCCAGTAGTATAGGGGACAGGGGTGTCTACGAGCAGTACTTC. It codes for CASSIGDRGVYEQYF.

The chain uses TRBV28 and TRBJ2-5, with a tentative D call TRBD2 (7 bases). This CDR3 is 13 amino acids long. Germline CDR1 MDHEN, CDR2 SYDVKM. Trimming stripped 7 bases from V and 5 bases from J, with 14 bases between. The CDR3 nucleotides read TGTGCCAGCAAGGGGGGGAGAGGGGAGACCCAGTACTTC. The encoded protein is CASKGGRGETQYF.

The chain couples TRBV28 to TRBJ2-4; TRBD1 might be the D (5 bases). V was pared by 1 base and J by 3 bases, with 13 bases between. The CDR3 is 16 residues long. Per germline, CDR1 MDHEN and CDR2 SYDVKM. CDR3 coding DNA: TGTGCCAGCAGTTTATCAGGGTGGGGTGGCAAAAACATTCAGTACTTC. It codes for CASSLSGWGGKNIQYF.

The chain employs TRBV11-2 and TRBJ2-7; D gene ambiguous. V was cut by 4 bases and J by 2 bases, with 3 bases left in between. This CDR3 has 11 amino acids. Looked up from germline, CDR1 is SGHAT and CDR2 is FQNNGV. CDR3 DNA: TGTGCCAGCAGCTCCGCCTACGAGCAGTACTTC. Translation: CASSSAYEQYF.

This clone was recorded only once. The V call is TRBV2, the J call TRBJ1-1; the D gene is possibly TRBD1 (5 bases). The germline CDR1 and CDR2 sequences are SNHLY and FYNNEI. The CDR3 runs 15 residues. V shed 2 bases and J shed 3 bases, with 13 bases lying between them. The DNA for the CDR3 is TGTGCCAGCAGTGAATTGGGAATGGGGCACACTGAAGCTTTCTTT. Protein sequence: CASSELGMGHTEAFF.

In its sample, this clone was seen once. J is TRBJ2-1 and V is TRBV19; TRBD2 might be the D (5 bases). The CDR3 totals 12 residues. V was shortened by 3 bases and J by 12 bases, with 12 bases between the two germline ends. Germline lookup yields CDR1 LNHDA and CDR2 SQIVND (reference sequence). As DNA, the CDR3 is TGTGCCAGTAGTATTTATGGTCGGGGGCAGTTCTTC. This encodes CASSIYGRGQFF.

There are a few counts of this clone. In nucleotides, the CDR3 is TGTGCCAGTAGTAAACTAGCGGGAGGGCCCTACAATGAGCAGTTCTTC. Its protein product is CASSKLAGGPYNEQFF. The chain couples TRBV19 to TRBJ2-1; TRBD2 matches at 13 bases. V gave up 4 bases and J gave up 2 bases; unmatched junction bases: 2. The CDR3 runs to 16 residues. The germline V gene encodes CDR1 LNHDA and CDR2 SQIVND (reference sequence).

The CDR3 loop reads CASSPNYGGTEQYF. The CDR3 DNA reads TGTGCCAGCAGCCCGAACTATGGGGGGACGGAGCAGTACTTC. This rearrangement joins TRBV11-3 to TRBJ2-7; D is perhaps TRBD2 (6 bases). There are 14 residues in the CDR3. Germline lookup yields CDR1 SGHNT and CDR2 YENEEA. The V end was cut by 5 bases, the J end by 7 bases, with 18 bases between. Filled out from reference TRBV11-3 and TRBJ2-7, the complete variable domain reads EAGVVQSPRYKIIEKKQPVAFWCNPISGHNTLYWYLQNLGQGPELLIRYENEEAVDDSQLPKDRFSAERLKGVDSTLKIQPAELGDSAVYLCASSPNYGGTEQYFGPGTRLTVT.

The V gene is TRBV29-1, the J gene TRBJ1-2; possibly TRBD1 for D (6 bases). V was trimmed by 6 bases and J by 2 bases, leaving 10 bases between them. CDR3 length equals 12 residues. Germline lookup yields CDR1 SQVTM and CDR2 ANQGSEA. The CDR3 spells CSVSQGNYGYTF. The CDR3 DNA reads as TGCAGCGTATCTCAGGGGAACTATGGCTACACCTTC.

The chain combines TRBV5-1 with TRBJ2-2, with D perhaps matching TRBD1 (6 bases). Trimming stripped 1 base from V and 0 bases from J, with 7 bases between. The CDR3 sequence is 15 residues long. Germline V gene data show CDR1 as SGHRS and CDR2 as YFSETQ. In nucleotides, the CDR3 is TGCGCCAGCAGCTTGCGGACAGCGAACACCGGGGAGCTGTTTTTT. Encoded protein: CASSLRTANTGELFF.

This clone was counted between two and nine times. J is TRBJ1-2 and V is TRBV6-1, with 10 bases fitting TRBD1. The CDR3 is 15 amino acids. J lost 3 bases, V lost 6 bases, and 7 bases had no gene match. Germline V gene data show CDR1 as MNHNS and CDR2 as SASEGT. CDR3: CASRKDRGEYYGYTF. The DNA for the CDR3 is TGTGCCAGCAGGAAGGACAGGGGGGAGTACTATGGCTACACCTTC.

The chain couples TRBV7-9 to TRBJ2-3; D is undetermined. The CDR3 is made up of 16 amino acids. Germline V gene sequence: CDR1 SEHNR, CDR2 FQNEAQ (reference sequence). Deletions cut 0 bases from V and 2 bases from J, with 12 bases between. CDR3 sequence (DNA): TGTGCCAGCAGCTTAGCGCACCTAGTATTCACAGATACGCAGTATTTT. It codes for CASSLAHLVFTDTQYF.

In DNA form, the CDR3 reads TGTGCCAGTAGTACAGGAACCGCCGGGGAGCTGTTTTTT. It specifies CASSTGTAGELFF. This chain links TRBV19 with TRBJ2-2; no definite D call. CDR1 and CDR2 (germline): LNHDA, SQIVND (reference sequence). The V end was cut by 4 bases, the J end by 6 bases, with 9 bases between. CDR3 size: 13 residues.

In its sample, this clone was seen a few times. This chain links TRBV5-1 with TRBJ2-3; 10 bases agree with TRBD2. Losses at the gene ends were 2 bases for V and 3 bases for J; bases not matched to a gene: 3. This CDR3 has 15 residues. Germline V gene data show CDR1 as SGHRS and CDR2 as YFSETQ. CDR3 amino acids: CASSFSGRTTDTQYF. DNA for the CDR3: TGCGCCAGCAGCTTTAGCGGGAGGACGACAGATACGCAGTATTTT.

The CDR3, as DNA: TGTGCCAGCAGCTTATCCCGTAGCGGGAGGGCCGACAATGAGCAGTTCTTC. Translating gives CASSLSRSGRADNEQFF. The chain employs TRBV13 and TRBJ2-1; 11 bases are shared with TRBD2. The CDR3 extends over 17 amino acids. The V segment lost 2 bases and the J segment 5 bases; nucleotides outside the gene matches: 8. Per germline, CDR1 PRHDT and CDR2 FYEKMQ (reference sequence).

The chain combines TRBV12-5 with TRBJ1-2; 10 nucleotides line up with TRBD1. The CDR3 contains 16 residues. CDR1 LGHNT and CDR2 FRNRAP come from the germline V gene. V gave up 4 bases and J gave up 3 bases; unmatched junction bases: 8. The CDR3 region is CASGSRTGGRYYGYTF. CDR3 DNA: TGTGCTAGTGGTTCCCGGACAGGGGGAAGATACTATGGCTACACCTTC.

V gene TRBV30 combines with J gene TRBJ2-6; D might be TRBD2 (6 bases). The V and J ends lost 4 bases and 3 bases respectively, with 10 bases between them. Germline-derived CDR1 and CDR2 are GTSNPN and SVGIG (reference sequence). The CDR3 extends over 14 amino acids. The CDR3 DNA sequence: TGTGCCTGGATCGGGGACTTTGGGGCCAACGTCCTGACTTTC. This gives the protein CAWIGDFGANVLTF.

The gene calls are TRBV11-2 and TRBJ2-7, with 9 nucleotides matching TRBD2. This CDR3 is built from 15 residues. The germline V gene encodes CDR1 SGHAT and CDR2 FQNNGV. Germline trimming cut 2 bases from V and 5 bases from J; bases unmatched to any gene: 7. The chain's CDR3 is CASSLLSSGSNEQYF. The CDR3 nucleotides are TGTGCCAGCAGCTTATTGAGTAGCGGGAGTAACGAGCAGTACTTC.

V gene TRBV7-2 combines with J gene TRBJ2-5; a possible D gene is TRBD2 (5 bases). V was cut by 4 bases and J by 9 bases, with 15 bases left in between. The CDR3 runs 13 residues. CDR1 SGHTA and CDR2 FQGNSA come from the germline V gene. CDR3 DNA: TGTGCCAGCAGCTCGGGGTGGGTTCGAGCCCAGTACTTC. Residues: CASSSGWVRAQYF.

The chain is built from TRBV5-1 and TRBJ1-2, with 7 bases identical to TRBD1. CDR1 is SGHRS, CDR2 YFSETQ, per germline. This CDR3 is built from 14 residues. The ends lost 2 bases at V and 5 bases at J; junction bases unmatched: 6. In DNA form, the CDR3 reads TGCGCCAGCAGCTTTGAGACAGGGCGGTATGGCTACACCTTC. Translating it yields CASSFETGRYGYTF. Combining the CDR3 with reference TRBV5-1 and TRBJ1-2 gives the whole variable domain KAGVTQTPRYLIKTRGQQVTLSCSPISGHRSVSWYQQTPGQGLQFLFEYFSETQRNKGNFPGRFSGRQFSNSRSEMNVSTLELGDSALYLCASSFETGRYGYTFGSGTRLTVV.

The sample holds a few counts of this clone. The CDR3 DNA reads as TGTGCCAGCTCACGACCAGGACAGGGAGTGACAGATACGCAGTATTTT. Translation: CASSRPGQGVTDTQYF. This chain joins TRBV18 and TRBJ2-3; 8 nucleotides agree with TRBD1. V was clipped by 4 bases and J by 3 bases; unmatched bases: 9. This CDR3 region has 16 residues. CDR1 is KGHSH and CDR2 is LQKENI in the germline V gene. The variable domain in full, completed from reference TRBV18 and TRBJ2-3, reads NAGVMQNPRHLVRRRGQEARLRCSPMKGHSHVYWYRQLPEEGLKFMVYLQKENIIDESGMPKERFSAEFPKEGPSILRIQQVVRGDSAAYFCASSRPGQGVTDTQYFGPGTRLTVL.